This TCR beta chain is from a study of sequential checkpoint blockade in melanoma. On the study more broadly: Randomization was 1:1 between first-line nivolumab→ipilimumab and ipilimumab→nivolumab.

The repertoire was sequenced with immunoSEQ multiplex PCR; TCRdb's copy has only in-frame clones and lacks some. The repertoire includes more than 9,000 clones, roughly 77% of them detected once, and roughly an eighth sits in the top ten. The treatment is: randomized to nivolumab then ipilimumab (arm A) or the reverse (arm B). Live CD3+CD8+ CD19− CD56− cells were sorted from PBMCs. V trimming: 1 base; J trimming: 5 bases; junction bases outside the gene matches: 7. The CDR3 length is 15 residues. CDR1 and CDR2 (germline): SNHLY, FYNNEI. In this sample, this clone turned up a few times. The sample was CD8+ T cells sorted from blood (inferred from file names), taken from a patient given nivolumab and ipilimumab in sequence. The chain recombines TRBV2 with TRBJ1-1, with 7 bases matching TRBD1. This sequence was found in a human donor with melanoma. The CDR3 loop reads CASSEEETGWTEAFF. In DNA, the CDR3 is TGTGCCAGCAGTGAAGAAGAGACAGGGTGGACTGAAGCTTTCTTT.